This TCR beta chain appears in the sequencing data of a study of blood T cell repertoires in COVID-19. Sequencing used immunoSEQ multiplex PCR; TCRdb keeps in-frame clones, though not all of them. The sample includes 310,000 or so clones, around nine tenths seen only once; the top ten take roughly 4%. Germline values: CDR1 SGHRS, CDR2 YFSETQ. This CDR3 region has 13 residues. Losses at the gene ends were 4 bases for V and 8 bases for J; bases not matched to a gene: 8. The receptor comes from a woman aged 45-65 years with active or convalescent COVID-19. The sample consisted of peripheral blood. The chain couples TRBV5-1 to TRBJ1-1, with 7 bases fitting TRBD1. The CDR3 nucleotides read TGCGCCAGCAGCGTAGGACAGGCAAGCGAAGCTTTCTTT. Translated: CASSVGQASEAFF.